This TCR beta chain is drawn from a study of molecular identifiers for immune sequencing clone quantification. The V gene lost 1 base and the J gene lost 7 bases, with 11 bases spanning the gap. Germline CDR1 and CDR2: SGHTA and FQGNSA. The CDR3 runs 13 residues. The sample holds many counts of this clonotype. TCRdb used MiXCR to reprocess the PCR reads, holding one entry per CDR3 protein. This table has 75,000 to 95,000 distinct CDR3 sequences, approximately 23% appearing once. Sorted inputs of about 19,000 to 1,100,000 cells, with 10%, 30% or 50% RNA, yielded naive CD8 libraries. The source is a human donor in good health. Some libraries in this study had Jurkat cell RNA spiked in. This rearrangement joins TRBV7-2 to TRBJ2-7; no clear D gene. Sequenced input: naive CD8+ T cells from blood, with Jurkat cell RNA spiked in. Subset given: FACS-sorted CD8+CD4-CCR7+CD45RA+ naive T cells. CDR3 amino acids: CASSLGTSLEQYF. The CDR3 nucleotides read TGTGCCAGCAGCTTAGGCACATCCTTAGAGCAGTACTTC.